One and the same sample provided the 29 T cell receptor beta chains below, sequenced in a study of cytomegalovirus exposure and HLA in healthy donors. Primers for the PCR totalled 60 Vbeta and 13 Jbeta. The repertoire was sequenced with immunoSEQ multiplex PCR; TCRdb's copy has only in-frame clones and lacks some. The repertoire holds around 40,000 clones, with around 82% as singletons. Sequencing was done on a sample of PBMCs. These receptors were obtained from a woman younger than 30 in good health and CMV-seropositive.

Only one count was recorded for this clone. The chain recombines TRBV5-5 with TRBJ2-4; 7 bases map to TRBD1. CDR3 length equals 13 residues. Trimming removed 4 bases from V and 3 bases from J; junction bases left unmatched: 1. The germline V gene encodes CDR1 SGHKS and CDR2 YYEKEE (reference sequence). For the CDR3, the DNA is TGTGCCAGCAGCGGGACAGACAAAAACATTCAGTACTTC. This encodes CASSGTDKNIQYF.

The chain combines TRBV7-2 with TRBJ2-7; 7 nucleotides agree with TRBD2. The CDR3 contains 13 residues. The V gene's germline CDR1 is SGHTA and CDR2 FQGNSA. J was trimmed by 2 bases and V by 3 bases; bases with no gene match: 1. CDR3: CASSLGGTYEQYF. The CDR3 bases are TGTGCCAGCAGCTTGGGGGGGACCTACGAGCAGTACTTC.

The chain has TRBV7-9 and TRBJ2-3; possible D gene TRBD1, 6 bases. V lost 2 bases, J lost 1 base, and 13 bases lay in between. The CDR3 is made up of 16 amino acids. Germline CDR1 SEHNR, CDR2 FQNEAQ (reference sequence). CDR3 loop: CASSLRYRARTDTQYF. CDR3 nucleotide sequence: TGTGCCAGCAGCTTAAGATACAGGGCCCGCACAGATACGCAGTATTTT.

The chain combines TRBV30 with TRBJ1-5; D uncertain. V was clipped by 4 bases and J by 4 bases, with 14 bases between them. CDR1 GTSNPN and CDR2 SVGIG come from the germline V gene (reference sequence). The CDR3 runs to 14 residues. CDR3 protein: CAWKGGGFNQPQHF. For the CDR3, the DNA is TGTGCCTGGAAGGGCGGAGGTTTTAATCAGCCCCAGCATTTT.

This clone is judged medium-sized (0.01 to 0.1%). V gene TRBV16 combines with J gene TRBJ1-5; D is undetermined. Germline CDR1 KGHSY, CDR2 FQNENV. The CDR3 contains 14 residues. Trimming removed 3 bases at V and 2 bases at J, with 8 bases between. The chain's CDR3 is CASSHYGGNQPQHF. The CDR3 nucleotides read TGTGCCAGCAGCCATTACGGGGGCAATCAGCCCCAGCATTTT.

This chain uses TRBV18 with TRBJ2-3, with 9 bases that match TRBD1. The CDR3 sequence is 15 residues long. In germline, CDR1 is KGHSH, CDR2 LQKENI. V lost 4 bases to trimming and J lost 3 bases; unmatched junction nucleotides: 5. The CDR3 bases are TGTGCCAGCTCACTGAGGGGACAGGGAACAGATACGCAGTATTTT. The encoded protein is CASSLRGQGTDTQYF.

The chain links TRBV19 to TRBJ2-7; 10 nucleotides agree with TRBD1. The CDR3 is 14 residues long. The J segment lost 7 bases and the V segment lost 6 bases, leaving 9 bases of the junction unmatched. CDR1 and CDR2 (germline): LNHDA, SQIVND (reference sequence). The DNA of the CDR3 is TGTGCCAGTAGGGCCGGGACAGGGGTCTGGGAGCAGTACTTC. It translates to CASRAGTGVWEQYF.

The J gene is TRBJ2-1, the V gene TRBV19, with TRBD2 matching 10 bases. There are 17 residues in the CDR3. V shed 4 bases, J shed 0 bases, and the junction held 6 bases outside the gene matches. The germline V gene encodes CDR1 LNHDA and CDR2 SQIVND (reference sequence). The CDR3 protein is CASSNRLAGSSYNEQFF. The CDR3 nucleotides read TGTGCCAGTAGTAACCGACTAGCGGGCAGCTCCTACAATGAGCAGTTCTTC.

This chain links TRBV11-2 with TRBJ2-5; TRBD2 matches 7 bases. Unmatched junction bases numbered 9, after V lost 4 bases and J lost 4 bases. The CDR3 has 15 amino acids. CDR1 and CDR2 from the germline V gene are SGHAT and FQNNGV. The CDR3 bases are TGTGCCAGCAGCTCCACTCCGACTAGCACAGAGACCCAGTACTTC. Translating gives CASSSTPTSTETQYF.

J is TRBJ2-1 and V is TRBV2; 8 bases line up with TRBD2. The germline CDR1 and CDR2 sequences are SNHLY and FYNNEI. After removal of 4 bases from V and 1 base from J, the junction contained 9 bases not matched to a gene. The CDR3 is made up of 17 amino acids. The CDR3 nucleotides are TGTGCCAGCAGTGTTGGTGGGGCGGGAGGATCCTACAATGAGCAGTTCTTC. Its protein is CASSVGGAGGSYNEQFF.

The chain recombines TRBV27 with TRBJ1-2; tentatively, D is TRBD1 (5 bases). Trimming stripped 3 bases from V and 0 bases from J, with 17 bases between. Germline CDR1 is MNHEY and CDR2 is SMNVEV (reference sequence). The CDR3 runs to 17 residues. CDR3 nucleotide sequence: TGTGCCAGCAGTTTTAGTCAGGACACGCTTACTAACTATGGCTACACCTTC. Translating it yields CASSFSQDTLTNYGYTF.

The chain has TRBV5-5 and TRBJ1-6; possibly TRBD1 for D (6 bases). The CDR3 has 15 amino acids. V was cut by 5 bases and J by 7 bases, with 16 bases left in between. CDR1 and CDR2 (germline): SGHKS, YYEKEE (reference sequence). As DNA, the CDR3 is TGTGCCAGCAGGCCGACCGGACAGAGGAATTCACCCCTCCACTTT. As protein: CASRPTGQRNSPLHF.

This chain uses TRBV12-5 with TRBJ1-4, with D perhaps matching TRBD1 (5 bases). Germline V lookup: CDR1 LGHNT, CDR2 FRNRAP. The CDR3 totals 16 residues. V was pared by 0 bases and J by 7 bases, with 15 bases between. CDR3 protein: CASGLVVGRGSEKLFF. CDR3 coding DNA: TGTGCTAGTGGTTTGGTAGTGGGGCGGGGGAGTGAAAAACTGTTTTTT.

This clone appeared once. V usage is TRBV10-3 and J usage is TRBJ1-2; weak D call: TRBD1 (6 bases). The germline CDR1 and CDR2 sequences are ENHRY and SYGVKD. The CDR3 has 17 residues. V was trimmed by 1 base and J by 1 base, leaving 16 bases between them. The CDR3 coding sequence is TGTGCCATCAGTGAGTGGGACACGGGGCCTAATAACTATGGCTACACCTTC. This encodes CAISEWDTGPNNYGYTF.

V is TRBV4-1 and J is TRBJ2-2; 10 nucleotides match TRBD1. This CDR3 has 17 amino acids. Germline V gene data show CDR1 as MGHRA and CDR2 as YSYEKL. After removal of 2 bases from V and 4 bases from J, the junction contained 7 bases not matched to a gene. The CDR3: CASSQTDRGRGTGELFF. DNA for the CDR3: TGCGCCAGCAGCCAAACAGACAGGGGGCGGGGCACCGGGGAGCTGTTTTTT.

The chain has TRBV7-2 and TRBJ2-7; D may be TRBD2 (6 bases). Germline values: CDR1 SGHTA, CDR2 FQGNSA. V lost 5 bases to trimming and J lost 2 bases, with 10 bases between them. This CDR3 comprises 13 residues. In DNA, the CDR3 is TGTGCCAGCAGCGAGGGCGGGGCCTACGAGCAGTACTTC. Protein: CASSEGGAYEQYF.

The V and J genes are TRBV4-3 and TRBJ2-7; 13 nucleotides agree with TRBD2. CDR1 and CDR2 (germline): LGHNA, YSLEER. V trimming: 2 bases; J trimming: 3 bases; junction bases outside the gene matches: 4. The CDR3 runs 16 residues. The DNA of the CDR3 is TGCGCCAGCAGCCAATCACGGACTAGCGGGAGCTACGAGCAGTACTTC. Translated: CASSQSRTSGSYEQYF.

The chain joins TRBV30 to TRBJ1-2; D not certain. Germline V gives CDR1 GTSNPN, CDR2 SVGIG (reference sequence). The length of the CDR3 is 10 residues. Trimming cost V 3 bases and J 8 bases, with 7 bases left between them. This CDR3 is CAWREVGYTF. In DNA form, the CDR3 reads TGTGCCTGGAGGGAGGTGGGCTACACCTTC.

In DNA, the CDR3 is TGTGCCAGCAGTCGTGGACAGGGGGATAACTATGGCTACACCTTC. This encodes CASSRGQGDNYGYTF. The chain uses TRBV28 and TRBJ1-2; 10 bases match TRBD1. Trimming cost V 5 bases and J 1 base; bases outside gene matches: 4. Looked up from germline, CDR1 is MDHEN and CDR2 is SYDVKM. The CDR3 sequence is 15 residues long.

This clone was detected a few times. CDR3 in DNA: TGTGCCAGCAGCAAAGCTCTTAGCGGGAGCTACAATGAGCAGTTCTTC. Its translation: CASSKALSGSYNEQFF. The V call is TRBV21-1, the J call TRBJ2-1; the DNA was not used to check the table's D call, TRBD2. TRBV21-1 is a pseudogene. The CDR3 is made up of 16 amino acids.

J is TRBJ2-1 and V is TRBV10-3, with 14 bases fitting TRBD2. Germline lookup yields CDR1 ENHRY and CDR2 SYGVKD. V lost 7 bases to trimming and J lost 12 bases; unmatched junction nucleotides: 11. The CDR3 sequence is 15 residues long. The CDR3 spells CAITAGGLAGVVQFF. In DNA, the CDR3 is TGTGCCATCACAGCAGGGGGACTAGCGGGAGTGGTGCAGTTCTTC.

The chain couples TRBV4-2 to TRBJ2-3; the D gene is possibly TRBD1 (5 bases). CDR3 length: 15 amino acids. V lost 0 bases and J lost 1, with 8 bases in between. Germline loops: CDR1 LGHNA, CDR2 YNFKEQ. The CDR3 reads CASSQEATGTDTQYF. Written as DNA, the CDR3 is TGTGCCAGCAGCCAAGAAGCGACAGGCACAGATACGCAGTATTTT.

The rearrangement links TRBV18 to TRBJ2-3, with D possibly TRBD1 on 6 matching bases. This CDR3 is built from 16 residues. The V and J ends lost 4 bases and 1 base respectively, with 15 bases between them. Germline V lookup: CDR1 KGHSH, CDR2 LQKENI. Written as DNA, the CDR3 is TGTGCCAGCTCACTAAAAGGGGGTAGTGGCACAGATACGCAGTATTTT. Translating it yields CASSLKGGSGTDTQYF.

The genes are TRBV29-1 and TRBJ2-5; 7 bases map to TRBD1. The J call may be mistaken, given a closer DNA end match to TRBJ2-7. Germline-derived CDR1 and CDR2 are SQVTM and ANQGSEA. The CDR3 runs 12 residues. The CDR3 bases are TGCAGCGTGGGGACAGCTTTCTACGAGCAGTACTTC. Translation: CSVGTAFYEQYF.

The chain combines TRBV5-1 with TRBJ2-5; 10 nucleotides align to TRBD2. V lost 0 bases, J lost 5 bases, and 10 bases stayed unmatched. The CDR3 length is 17 residues. CDR1 is SGHRS, CDR2 YFSETQ, per germline. The CDR3 sequence: CASSLDLAGVSGETQYF. CDR3 nucleotide sequence: TGCGCCAGCAGCTTGGATCTAGCGGGGGTTTCGGGCGAGACCCAGTACTTC. Full variable domain (outside the CDR3, taken from reference TRBV5-1 and TRBJ2-5): KAGVTQTPRYLIKTRGQQVTLSCSPISGHRSVSWYQQTPGQGLQFLFEYFSETQRNKGNFPGRFSGRQFSNSRSEMNVSTLELGDSALYLCASSLDLAGVSGETQYFGPGTRLLVL.

Only one count was recorded for this clone. CDR3 protein: CASSPRQGTDTQYF. The CDR3 bases are TGTGCCAGCAGCCCCCGACAGGGCACAGATACGCAGTATTTT. The genes are TRBV5-4 and TRBJ2-3; tentative D call: TRBD1 (6 bases). CDR3 size: 14 residues. Germline V CDR1 and CDR2: SGHNT, YYREEE (reference sequence). V lost 4 bases to trimming and J lost 1 base, with 10 bases between them.

The V call is TRBV7-9, the J call TRBJ1-2; D unclear. The CDR3 length is 14 residues. Germline CDR1 and CDR2: SEHNR and FQNEAQ (reference sequence). Trimming removed 1 base at V and 9 bases at J, with 15 bases between. CDR3 coding DNA: TGTGCCAGCAGCTTAGTAGCGGGCTCTCGTAGCTACACCTTC. Amino acids: CASSLVAGSRSYTF.

The rearrangement joins TRBV4-3 to TRBJ2-3; TRBD2 aligns across 7 bases. Germline-derived CDR1 and CDR2 are LGHNA and YSLEER. The CDR3 is made up of 16 amino acids. Losses at the gene ends were 3 bases for V and 10 bases for J; bases not matched to a gene: 16. The DNA of the CDR3 is TGCGCCAGCAGCCAGGGCCCCAGCGGGACCACTGGGGCGCAGTATTTT. The encoded protein is CASSQGPSGTTGAQYF.

The chain carries TRBV28 and TRBJ1-6; tentatively, D is TRBD1 (5 bases). V lost 7 bases, J lost 7 bases, and 14 bases lay in between. Germline CDR1 reads MDHEN; CDR2 reads SYDVKM. The CDR3 length is 14 residues. The CDR3 loop reads CASTWGDINSPLHF. The CDR3 bases are TGTGCCAGCACCTGGGGGGATATCAATTCACCCCTCCACTTT.